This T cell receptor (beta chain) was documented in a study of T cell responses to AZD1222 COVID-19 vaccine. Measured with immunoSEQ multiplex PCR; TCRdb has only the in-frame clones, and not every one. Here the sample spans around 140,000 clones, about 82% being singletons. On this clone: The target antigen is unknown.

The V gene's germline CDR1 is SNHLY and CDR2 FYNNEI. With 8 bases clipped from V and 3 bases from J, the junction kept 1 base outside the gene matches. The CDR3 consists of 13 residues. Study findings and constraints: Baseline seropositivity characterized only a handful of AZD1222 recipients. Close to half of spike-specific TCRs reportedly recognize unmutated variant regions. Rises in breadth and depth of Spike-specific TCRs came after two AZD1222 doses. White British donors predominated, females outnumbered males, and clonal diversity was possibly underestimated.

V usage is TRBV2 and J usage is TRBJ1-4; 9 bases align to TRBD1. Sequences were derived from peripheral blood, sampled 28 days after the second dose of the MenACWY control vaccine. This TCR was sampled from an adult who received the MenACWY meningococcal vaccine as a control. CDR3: CASRDRANEKLFF. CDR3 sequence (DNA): TGTGCCAGCCGGGACAGGGCTAATGAAAAACTGTTTTTT.